This T cell receptor (beta chain) was retrieved from a study of early T cells in non-severe SARS-CoV-2 infection. Whole-study findings and limits: VDJdb-based annotation leaned toward anti-spike CD8 responses and missed private and CD4 specificities.

CDR1 LGHNA and CDR2 YNFKEQ come from the germline V gene. The ends were cut back, 4 bases at V and 1 base at J, with 13 bases in the middle. The CDR3 contains 15 residues. Unique molecular identifier tags were affixed to discrete cDNA molecules. MiXCR, run by TCRdb on the 5' RACE reads, gives a single entry per CDR3 protein. The table includes 100,000 to 120,000 distinct CDR3 sequences, over 10% detected once. Concerning this clonotype itself: Its antigen is not known.

The sequence was collected from an adult who was a healthcare worker with PCR-confirmed SARS-CoV-2 infection or an uninfected control (not recorded which). This chain connects TRBV4-2 to TRBJ1-1; possible D gene TRBD1, 6 bases. Material: whole blood. The CDR3 spells CASSPSGQKNTEAFF. CDR3 DNA sequence: TGTGCCAGCAGCCCAAGCGGACAGAAGAACACTGAAGCTTTCTTT.